The 22 T cell receptor beta chains presented below share a single source sample, sequenced in a study of T cells in Graves' hyperthyroidism and ophthalmopathy. RNA transcripts yielded amplified TCR beta CDR3 regions. First-round RT-PCR with HTBI primers amplified the TCR CDR3 region. TCRdb redid the calling of the multiplex PCR reads with MiXCR, one entry per CDR3 protein. Among roughly 520,000 distinct CDR3 sequences listed, around a quarter were seen once. The material sequenced was blood. These receptors were taken from a woman aged 30 to 39 with Graves' ophthalmopathy.

This clonotype occurred many times. The rearrangement uses TRBV9 and TRBJ2-7; 15 nucleotides align to TRBD2. Germline V gene sequence: CDR1 SGDLS, CDR2 YYNGEE. Trimming at V came to 0 bases and at J to 2 bases, leaving 6 bases not matched to a gene. The CDR3 has 18 amino acids. DNA for the CDR3: TGTGCCAGCAGCGTAGGTGGGACTAGCGGGGGGCCGCCCTACGAGCAGTACTTC. This translates into CASSVGGTSGGPPYEQYF.

Ten or more counts support this clonotype. The chain recombines TRBV7-6 with TRBJ2-2; 9 bases fit TRBD2. CDR1 is SGHVS, CDR2 FNYEAQ, per germline. The CDR3 length is 17 residues. J gave up 6 bases and V 5 bases, and 13 bases lay outside the gene matches. This CDR3 is CASSLGRTSDLSGELFF. The CDR3 nucleotides read TGTGCCAGCAGCCTCGGGCGGACTAGCGATTTATCCGGGGAGCTGTTTTTT.

This clonotype was detected ten times or more. The rearrangement joins TRBV7-6 to TRBJ2-2; TRBD2 matches at 10 bases. V shed 1 base and J 4 bases; nucleotides not matched to a gene: 3. CDR1 and CDR2 (germline): SGHVS, FNYEAQ. The CDR3 has 16 residues. In DNA, the CDR3 is TGTGCCAGCAGCTTAGGGGCTAGCGGGGGCACCGGGGAGCTGTTTTTT. Amino acid sequence: CASSLGASGGTGELFF.

The chain uses TRBV29-1 and TRBJ1-2; TRBD1 matches 7 bases. V shed 7 bases, J shed 4 bases, and the junction held 6 bases outside the gene matches. Germline assignment: CDR1 SQVTM and CDR2 ANQGSEA. The CDR3 is 12 amino acids. This CDR3 reads CSGGGQPYGYTF. In DNA, the CDR3 is TGCAGCGGGGGGGGACAGCCCTATGGCTACACCTTC.

The chain joins TRBV12-3 or TRBV12-4 to TRBJ1-5; possibly TRBD1 for D (5 bases). V gave up 5 bases and J gave up 8 bases, with 10 bases separating them. The CDR3 runs 12 residues. The CDR3: CASSPGIEPQHF. DNA for the CDR3: TGTGCCAGCAGTCCAGGGATTGAGCCCCAGCATTTT.

Many counts were recorded for this clonotype. CDR3 DNA: TGTGCCAGCAGTTTATCGGTGACCGGGGAGCTGTTTTTT. Its translation: CASSLSVTGELFF. The J gene is TRBJ2-2, the V gene TRBV28; no definite D call. The CDR3 spans 13 residues. The V gene lost 1 base and the J gene lost 5 bases, with 5 bases spanning the gap. Looked up from germline, CDR1 is MDHEN and CDR2 is SYDVKM.

This clonotype was seen a few times. J is TRBJ1-1 and V is TRBV12-3 or TRBV12-4; no clear D. Trimming shortened V by 2 bases and J by 4 bases, and 8 bases separated the two germline ends. The CDR3 loop spans 13 amino acids. The CDR3 is CASSLSSGTEAFF. CDR3 coding DNA: TGTGCCAGCAGTTTATCATCTGGCACTGAAGCTTTCTTT.

Ten or more counts support this clonotype. The chain recombines TRBV27 with TRBJ1-3; 7 bases are a match to TRBD1. Germline-derived CDR1 and CDR2 are MNHEY and SMNVEV (reference sequence). The CDR3 contains 14 residues. The ends lost 7 bases at V and 0 bases at J; junction bases unmatched: 3. The CDR3 loop is CASTGQDSGNTIYF. CDR3 bases: TGTGCCAGCACCGGACAGGACTCTGGAAACACCATATATTTT.

This clonotype was seen many times. The chain couples TRBV25-1 to TRBJ1-6; D uncertain. V gave up 1 base and J gave up 9 bases, with 10 bases separating them. This CDR3 has 14 amino acids. CDR1 is MGHDK and CDR2 is SYGVNS in the germline V gene. The CDR3 sequence is CASSELSGGSPLHF. CDR3 sequence (DNA): TGTGCCAGCAGTGAATTATCAGGTGGTTCACCCCTCCACTTT.

This clonotype was observed many times. This chain links TRBV3-1 with TRBJ1-1, with a possible D match to TRBD1 (6 bases). V lost 0 bases and J lost 10, with 15 bases in between. CDR3 size: 14 residues. From germline, CDR1 is LGHDT and CDR2 YNNKEL (reference sequence). CDR3 sequence: CASSQDQRGKVAFF. CDR3 coding DNA: TGTGCCAGCAGCCAAGATCAAAGGGGGAAGGTAGCTTTCTTT.

This clonotype was seen ten or more times. The chain uses TRBV6-2 or TRBV6-3 and TRBJ2-6; D remains unclear. Germline-derived CDR1 and CDR2 are MNHEY and SVGEGT. CDR3 length: 15 amino acids. Trimming pared 6 bases from V and 0 bases from J, leaving 9 bases between. In DNA form, the CDR3 reads TGTGCCAGCAGGACCCCGGGCTCTGGGGCCAACGTCCTGACTTTC. Its protein product is CASRTPGSGANVLTF.

This clonotype was recorded a few times. The chain has TRBV20-1 and TRBJ2-1; 13 nucleotides align to TRBD2. The CDR3 contains 17 residues. Germline V gives CDR1 DFQATT, CDR2 SNEGSKA (reference sequence). V shed 6 bases and J 0 bases; nucleotides not matched to a gene: 8. DNA of the CDR3: TGCAGTGCCTCGACTAGCGGGGGGTCTAGCTCCTACAATGAGCAGTTCTTC. This encodes CSASTSGGSSSYNEQFF.

Only a few counts were recorded for this clonotype. The chain links TRBV10-3 to TRBJ2-7; the D gene is possibly TRBD1 (6 bases). Germline CDR1 is ENHRY and CDR2 is SYGVKD. CDR3 length: 13 amino acids. The germline V and J ends were trimmed by 5 bases and 5 bases, with 13 bases remaining between them. CDR3 DNA sequence: TGTGCCATCAGTAATACAGGGACCCACGAGCAGTACTTC. It specifies CAISNTGTHEQYF.

In regard to this clonotype: A read error may explain this, as a much larger clone is one base away. The CDR3 end shows no conserved phenylalanine or tryptophan, and so a read error is likely. The chain couples TRBV2 to TRBJ2-3, with D unresolved. The germline V gene encodes CDR1 SNHLY and CDR2 FYNNEI. The CDR3 spans 13 residues. The V and J ends lost 6 bases and 0 bases respectively, with 7 bases between them. The CDR3 loop reads CASSPSSTDTQYL. The CDR3 DNA sequence: TGTGCCAGCAGCCCCTCTAGCACAGATACGCAGTATTTG.

At least ten counts were recorded for this clonotype. The chain joins TRBV20-1 to TRBJ2-7; D possibly corresponds to TRBD2 (6 bases). Germline assignment: CDR1 DFQATT and CDR2 SNEGSKA (reference sequence). Trimming left V 3 bases short and J 2 bases short, with 14 bases between. This CDR3 region has 14 residues. CDR3 coding DNA: TGCAGTGCTAGCTACCCCCGGGGGACCTACGAGCAGTACTTC. This gives the protein CSASYPRGTYEQYF.

This clonotype was seen repeatedly, ten times or more. The CDR3 loop is CASSDRGRKNSNQPQHF. The CDR3 DNA sequence: TGTGCCAGCAGCGACAGGGGGCGAAAGAATAGCAATCAGCCCCAGCATTTT. The chain is built from TRBV6-2 or TRBV6-3 and TRBJ1-5, with 10 bases that match TRBD1. V dropped 6 bases and J dropped 0; count of bases not matched to a gene: 8. Germline CDR1 MNHEY, CDR2 SVGEGT. The CDR3 sequence is 17 residues long.

This clonotype has ten or more counts. This chain connects TRBV5-1 to TRBJ1-1; D gene uncertain. Germline V gene lookup returns CDR1 SGHRS and CDR2 YFSETQ. The V gene lost 1 base and the J gene lost 5 bases, with 9 bases spanning the gap. This CDR3 region has 13 residues. Written as DNA, the CDR3 is TGCGCCAGCAGCTTGTCCGAGGTAACTGAAGCTTTCTTT. This sequence encodes CASSLSEVTEAFF.

The V call is TRBV10-1, the J call TRBJ2-2; D might be TRBD1 (6 bases). The V and J ends lost 2 bases and 5 bases respectively, with 21 bases between them. This CDR3 comprises 18 residues. Germline V CDR1 and CDR2: WNHNN, SYGVQD (reference sequence). In nucleotides, the CDR3 is TGCGCCAGCAGTGAGAGCCAGGGGTACACCGTGTGGACCGGGGAGCTGTTTTTT. Translating it yields CASSESQGYTVWTGELFF.

To note about this clonotype: Given a much more abundant clone one base away, this may be a read error. The genes are TRBV28 and TRBJ2-2, with D maybe TRBD2 (6 bases). Germline lookup yields CDR1 MDHEN and CDR2 SYDVKM. The CDR3 has 15 residues. The CDR3 sequence: CASSPRLENTGELCF. The DNA for the CDR3 is TGTGCCAGCAGTCCGAGACTAGAAAACACCGGGGAGCTGTGTTTT.

This clonotype was counted at least ten times. The chain joins TRBV11-3 to TRBJ2-2; D gene unclear. V was clipped by 6 bases and J by 3 bases, with 5 bases between them. The CDR3 has 12 residues. Germline V gene sequence: CDR1 SGHNT, CDR2 YENEEA. CDR3 loop: CASRAHTGELFF. The DNA for the CDR3 is TGTGCCAGCAGGGCCCACACCGGGGAGCTGTTTTTT.

Turning to this clonotype: A much more abundant neighbour one base away suggests this may be a read error. V gene TRBV19 combines with J gene TRBJ2-7, with D perhaps TRBD1 (6 bases). Trimming removed 10 bases at V and 2 bases at J, with 18 bases between. Germline CDR1 LNHDA, CDR2 SQIVND (reference sequence). This CDR3 spans 14 amino acids. This CDR3 reads CATAAAGAAYEQYF. The CDR3 DNA sequence: TGTGCCACCGCGGCGGCAGGGGCGGCCTACGAGCAGTACTTC.

This clonotype has just a few counts. The CDR3 nucleotides are TGCAGTGCTAGAGATTGGGGAGTAACCGGGGAGCTGTTTTTT. This encodes CSARDWGVTGELFF. This chain joins TRBV20-1 and TRBJ2-2; the D gene is possibly TRBD2 (5 bases). The CDR3 sequence is 14 residues long. The V end lost 0 bases, the J end lost 5 bases, and 10 bases lay between the germline ends. Germline V gene lookup returns CDR1 DFQATT and CDR2 SNEGSKA (reference sequence).